This TCR beta chain was documented in a study of blood T cell repertoires in COVID-19. Study as a whole: In each case, the material was cDNA or gDNA derived from T cells, B-cell-depleted T cells, or PBMCs.

Individuals aged roughly 18 to 95 years were recruited from roughly 23 US areas. Germline V lookup: CDR1 LGHNT, CDR2 FRNRAP. V was pared by 3 bases and J by 5 bases, with 10 bases between. The CDR3 has 14 amino acids. In the study's own analysis: The authors estimated nucleated cell counts from reference gene primer amplification. Measured with immunoSEQ multiplex PCR; TCRdb has only the in-frame clones, and not every one. V, J and clone size are taken as reported in that table, and D and trimming were inferred from the DNA itself. In the table there are hundreds of thousands of clones, almost 90% of which are singletons.

V and J are TRBV12-5 and TRBJ2-2; D may be TRBD1 (5 bases). The sequence was obtained from a woman aged 18-35 years with acute COVID-19. The source material was PBMCs or T cells enriched from blood (not recorded which). The CDR3 DNA is TGTGCTAGTGGTTTAAGGGGTTTAACCGGGGAGCTGTTTTTT. Its translation is CASGLRGLTGELFF.